Shown below are 11 T cell receptor beta chains from a single sample sequenced in a study of CD8+CD57+ T cells in acquired aplastic anemia. The TCR beta profiling, which covered VDJ combination and CDR3 sequence, was carried out using genomic DNA as the template. TCRdb redid the calling of the reads with MiXCR, one entry per CDR3 protein. Of some 160,000 distinct CDR3 sequences in the sample, 40% to 55% were seen once. Patients who underwent sequencing had shown CD8+CD57+ cell expansion by flow cytometry. The sequencing sample was made of sorted CD4+, CD8+, or CD8+CD57+ T cells (not recorded which) from PBMCs. The receptors come from a human donor with aplastic anemia.

This clonotype was observed a single time. The V call is TRBV24-1, the J call TRBJ2-7; possibly TRBD1 for D (6 bases). Germline CDR1 is KGHDR and CDR2 is SFDVKD. V was cut by 10 bases and J by 1 base, with 16 bases left in between. The CDR3 has 14 residues. DNA for the CDR3: TGTGCCACGCCGTCGCGCGGACAGTCCTACGAGCAGTACTTC. As protein: CATPSRGQSYEQYF.

Worth noting for this clonotype: Its ends do not fully match the called genes, so a read error is possible. The chain has TRBV29-1 and TRBJ2-3; the D gene is possibly TRBD1 (5 bases). The J call may be in error: the DNA end matches TRBJ1-5 better. The CDR3 sequence is 14 residues long. CDR1 SQVTM and CDR2 ANQGSEA come from the germline V gene. This chain's CDR3 is CSVAGTSNTDTQHF. CDR3 nucleotide sequence: TGTAGCGTAGCCGGGACTAGCAACACAGATACGCAGCATTTT.

As for this clonotype: A junction boundary mismatches the germline segment, possibly from a read error. The chain recombines TRBV7-3 with TRBJ2-7, with D possibly matching TRBD2 (5 bases). The CDR3 spans 12 residues. Germline CDR1 reads SGHTA; CDR2 reads FQGTGA. Here the CDR3 reads CASSEPRREQYF. The DNA for the CDR3 is TGCGCCAGCAGTGAGCCGCGGAGGGAGCAGTACTTC.

V is TRBV12-3 or TRBV12-4 and J is TRBJ1-3, with TRBD1 identical over 9 bases. The CDR3 spans 17 residues. Losses at the gene ends were 5 bases for V and 2 bases for J; bases not matched to a gene: 10. Here the CDR3 DNA reads TGTGCCAGCAGTCCACGGACAGGGGACTTGGCTGGAAACACCATATATTTT. Amino acids: CASSPRTGDLAGNTIYF.

This clonotype occurred once. A much larger clone differs by one base, so this may be a read error. This chain joins TRBV5-1 and TRBJ1-3; D is unresolved. Germline V gene data show CDR1 as SGHRS and CDR2 as YFSETQ. The CDR3 extends over 16 amino acids. Trimming removed 0 bases from V and 0 bases from J, with 10 bases in between. Here the CDR3 reads CASSLERPSSGNTIYF. The CDR3, as DNA: TGCGCCAGCAGCTTGGAACGGCCGAGCTCTGGAAACACCATATATTTT.

This clonotype was recorded many times. This sequence joins TRBV6-1 and TRBJ2-7; 10 bases fit TRBD1. The CDR3 has 14 amino acids. Germline values: CDR1 MNHNS, CDR2 SASEGT. Trimming cost V 9 bases and J 3 bases; bases outside gene matches: 8. For the CDR3, the DNA is TGTGCCAGTTCCGGACAGGGGGTTCACTACGAGCAGTACTTC. The encoded protein is CASSGQGVHYEQYF.

This clonotype was detected only a few times. The chain employs TRBV10-3 and TRBJ1-1, with TRBD1 identical over 9 bases. Germline CDR1 ENHRY, CDR2 SYGVKD. After removal of 10 bases from V and 5 bases from J, the junction contained 8 bases not matched to a gene. The CDR3 length is 13 residues. The CDR3 DNA is TGTGCCACCTCCGGGACAGGGATTACTGAAGCTTTCTTT. Residues: CATSGTGITEAFF.

Comments on this clonotype: This may arise from a read error, as a much more abundant clone is one base away. As the CDR3 is not closed by the conserved phenylalanine or tryptophan, this likely results from a read error. This chain links TRBV5-1 with TRBJ2-1; TRBD1 agrees at 10 bases. The CDR3 is made up of 15 amino acids. J was trimmed by 4 bases and V by 4 bases; bases with no gene match: 5. The germline gives CDR1 SGHRS, CDR2 YFSETQ. The CDR3 spells CASSPRQGAYNEQFL. The DNA of the CDR3 is TGCGCCAGCAGCCCTAGACAGGGGGCGTACAATGAGCAGTTCCTC.

In this sample, this clonotype turned up many times. The chain uses TRBV3-1 and TRBJ1-1; the D gene is possibly TRBD1 (5 bases). The CDR3 is 14 amino acids. V shed 2 bases and J shed 4 bases, with 11 bases lying between them. CDR1 LGHDT and CDR2 YNNKEL come from the germline V gene (reference sequence). The CDR3 is CASSQPTGGTEAFF. The CDR3 bases are TGTGCCAGCAGCCAACCCACTGGGGGCACTGAAGCTTTCTTT.

In this sample, this clonotype turned up many times. J is TRBJ2-5 and V is TRBV7-2, with 9 bases that match TRBD2. V gave up 6 bases and J gave up 4 bases; unmatched junction bases: 9. The CDR3 is 15 residues long. CDR1 SGHTA and CDR2 FQGNSA come from the germline V gene. The CDR3 DNA sequence: TGTGCCAGCAGGACCGTGGGTAGCGGGGGAGAGACCCAGTACTTC. Protein sequence: CASRTVGSGGETQYF.

This clonotype was observed many times. The chain carries TRBV5-1 and TRBJ2-3, with a weak D call TRBD2 (6 bases). V shed 0 bases and J shed 1 base, with 12 bases lying between them. From germline, CDR1 is SGHRS and CDR2 YFSETQ. CDR3 length: 16 residues. In DNA form, the CDR3 reads TGCGCCAGCAGCTTGGGCGGGACTCATGGCACAGATACGCAGTATTTT. Translating gives CASSLGGTHGTDTQYF.